This T cell receptor beta chain was sequenced during a study of control samples from healthy donors and cancer patients. Trimming at V came to 0 bases and at J to 5 bases, leaving 8 bases not matched to a gene. Looked up from germline, CDR1 is LGHNA and CDR2 is YNFKEQ. This CDR3 is built from 18 residues. Assay: immunoSEQ multiplex PCR; the TCRdb copy retains only in-frame clones and omits some. Here the sample spans 100,000 to 150,000 clones, around 92% being singletons. The TCR comes from a man aged 80 or over with head and neck cancer. The sequencing input was PBMCs. The V and J genes are TRBV4-2 and TRBJ2-1; TRBD2 matches 12 bases. The chain's CDR3 is CASSQDPTSGGIDNEQFF. CDR3 DNA sequence: TGTGCCAGCAGCCAAGATCCCACTAGCGGGGGGATCGACAATGAGCAGTTCTTC.